A single sample gave rise to the 5 T cell receptor beta chains below, sequenced in a study of blood T cells in healthy people across ages. PCR was performed a second time for roughly 7 to 11 cycles using a sample-barcoded 5' primer and a J-beta primer mix. TCRdb passed the 5' RACE reads through MiXCR, listing each CDR3 protein once. The profile covers under 1,000,000 distinct CDR3 sequences, with less than 60% appearing a single time and 15% to 20% taken by the ten largest. The material sequenced was blood. The receptors derive from a man of 80 years or more in good health.

As concerns this clonotype: A read error may account for a junction end that differs from germline. The gene calls are TRBV7-9 and TRBJ2-3; D possibly corresponds to TRBD2 (7 bases). This CDR3 is built from 16 residues. Germline loops: CDR1 SEHNR, CDR2 FQNEAQ (reference sequence). CDR3 protein: CASSLVRGRSTDTQYF. The CDR3 coding sequence is TGTGCCAGCAGCTTAGTGCGGGGGCGGAGCACTGATACGCAGTATTTT.

This clonotype showed up many times. The genes are TRBV4-3 and TRBJ1-2; no definite D call. This CDR3 has 14 residues. V dropped 0 bases and J dropped 0 bases, with 5 bases sitting between them. Germline CDR1 LGHNA, CDR2 YSLEER. The chain's CDR3 is CASSQDSTNYGYTF. CDR3 in DNA: TGCGCCAGCAGCCAAGATTCCACTAACTATGGCTACACCTTC.

This clonotype was seen a handful of times. The chain is built from TRBV25-1 and TRBJ2-7; 8 bases agree with TRBD2. Losses at the gene ends were 6 bases for V and 4 bases for J; bases not matched to a gene: 11. Germline-derived CDR1 and CDR2 are MGHDK and SYGVNS. The CDR3 covers 15 residues. CDR3 nucleotide sequence: TGTGCCAGCAGACCCCGGGTAGCGGGATTATACGAGCAGTACTTC. Its translation: CASRPRVAGLYEQYF.

CDR3 nucleotide sequence: TGCGCCAGCAGCTTCGGGGGCGGTGGCACCGGGGAGCTGTTTTTT. It translates to CASSFGGGGTGELFF. The chain joins TRBV5-1 to TRBJ2-2; the D call may be TRBD1 or TRBD2 (6 bases each). Deletions cut 2 bases from V and 4 bases from J, with 12 bases between. This CDR3 region has 15 residues. Germline V gene sequence: CDR1 SGHRS, CDR2 YFSETQ.

As concerns this clonotype: A read error may account for a junction end that differs from germline. The V call is TRBV5-4, the J call TRBJ2-3, with D unresolved. Germline lookup yields CDR1 SGHNT and CDR2 YYREEE (reference sequence). The CDR3 is 14 amino acids. Written as DNA, the CDR3 is TGTGCCGGCAGCTTTAAAGGGAACACAGATACGCAGTATTTT. Translation gives CAGSFKGNTDTQYF.